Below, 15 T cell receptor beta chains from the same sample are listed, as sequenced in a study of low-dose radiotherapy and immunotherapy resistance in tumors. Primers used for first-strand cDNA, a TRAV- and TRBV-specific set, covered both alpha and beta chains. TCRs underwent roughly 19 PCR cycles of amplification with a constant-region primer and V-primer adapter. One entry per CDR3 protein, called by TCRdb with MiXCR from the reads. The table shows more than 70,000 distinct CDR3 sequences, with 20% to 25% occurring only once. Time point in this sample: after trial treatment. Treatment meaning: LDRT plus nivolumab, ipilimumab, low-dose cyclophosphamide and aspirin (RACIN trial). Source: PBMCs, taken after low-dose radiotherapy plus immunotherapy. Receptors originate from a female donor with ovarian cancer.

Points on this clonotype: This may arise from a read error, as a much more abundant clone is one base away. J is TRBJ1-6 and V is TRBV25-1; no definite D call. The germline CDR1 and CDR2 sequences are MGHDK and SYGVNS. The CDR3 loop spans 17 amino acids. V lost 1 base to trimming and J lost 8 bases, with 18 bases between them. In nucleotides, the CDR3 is TGTGCCAGCAGTGAATTGGCCATCGATTCGTATTATTCACCCCTCCACTTT. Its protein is CASSELAIDSYYSPLHF.

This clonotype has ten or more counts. The CDR3 DNA sequence: TGCGCCAGCAGCCAAGCTTATGCAGGGCCGACAGGCTACACCTTC. Its translation is CASSQAYAGPTGYTF. The rearrangement uses TRBV4-1 and TRBJ1-2; TRBD1 is a possible D gene (5 bases). The CDR3 sequence is 15 residues long. The germline V gene encodes CDR1 MGHRA and CDR2 YSYEKL. Trimming shortened V by 1 base and J by 8 bases, and 17 bases separated the two germline ends.

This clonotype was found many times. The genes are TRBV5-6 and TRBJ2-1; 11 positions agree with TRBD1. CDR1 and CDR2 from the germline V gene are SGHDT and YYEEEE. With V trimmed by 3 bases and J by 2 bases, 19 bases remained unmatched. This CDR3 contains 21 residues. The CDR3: CASSSLPSIQAGQGAYNEQFF. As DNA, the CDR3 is TGTGCCAGCAGCTCCTTACCCTCTATTCAAGCGGGACAGGGGGCCTACAATGAGCAGTTCTTC.

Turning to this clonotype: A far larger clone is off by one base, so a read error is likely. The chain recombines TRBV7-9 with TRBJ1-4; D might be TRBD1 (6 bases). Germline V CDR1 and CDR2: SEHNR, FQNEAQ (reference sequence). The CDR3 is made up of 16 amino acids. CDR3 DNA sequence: TGTGCCAGCAGCCCCCTCGGACGGACAGTCAATGAAAAACTGCTTTTT. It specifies CASSPLGRTVNEKLLF.

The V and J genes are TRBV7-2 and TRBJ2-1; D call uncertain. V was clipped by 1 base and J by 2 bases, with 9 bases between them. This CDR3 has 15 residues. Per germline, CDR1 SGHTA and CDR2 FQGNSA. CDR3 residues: CASSLGGRAYNEQFF. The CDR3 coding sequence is TGTGCCAGCAGCTTAGGCGGTAGGGCCTACAATGAGCAGTTCTTC. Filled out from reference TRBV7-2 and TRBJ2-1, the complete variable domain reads GAGVSQSPSNKVTEKGKDVELRCDPISGHTALYWYRQSLGQGLEFLIYFQGNSAPDKSGLPSDRFSAERTGGSVSTLTIQRTQQEDSAVYLCASSLGGRAYNEQFFGPGTRLTVL.

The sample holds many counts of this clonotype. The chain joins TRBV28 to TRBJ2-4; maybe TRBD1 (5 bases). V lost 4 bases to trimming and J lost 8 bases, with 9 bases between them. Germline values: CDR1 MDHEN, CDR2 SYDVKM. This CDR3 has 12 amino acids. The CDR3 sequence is CASSYQGYIQYF. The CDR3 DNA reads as TGTGCCAGCAGTTACCAGGGTTACATTCAGTACTTC.

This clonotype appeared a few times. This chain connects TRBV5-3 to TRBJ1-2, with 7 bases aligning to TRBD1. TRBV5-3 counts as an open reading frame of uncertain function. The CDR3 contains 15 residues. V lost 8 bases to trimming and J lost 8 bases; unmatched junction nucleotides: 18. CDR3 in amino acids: CASSRSGQALLGYTF. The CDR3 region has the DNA TGTGCCAGCAGCCGCTCTGGACAGGCCCTACTGGGCTACACCTTC.

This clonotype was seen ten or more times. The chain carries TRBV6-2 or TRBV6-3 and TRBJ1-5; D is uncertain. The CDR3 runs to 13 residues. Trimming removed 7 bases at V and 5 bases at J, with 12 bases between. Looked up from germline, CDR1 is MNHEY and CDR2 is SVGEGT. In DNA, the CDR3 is TGTGCCAGCACTCCCCGGGATTATCAGCCCCAGCATTTT. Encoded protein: CASTPRDYQPQHF.

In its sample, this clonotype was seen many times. The CDR3 DNA sequence: TGTGCCAGCAGTTTAGACGCTGCCCCCACAGATACGCAGTATTTT. This sequence encodes CASSLDAAPTDTQYF. This chain links TRBV28 with TRBJ2-3; D is unresolved. The V gene's germline CDR1 is MDHEN and CDR2 SYDVKM. V was cut by 2 bases and J by 2 bases, with 11 bases left in between. This CDR3 is built from 15 residues.

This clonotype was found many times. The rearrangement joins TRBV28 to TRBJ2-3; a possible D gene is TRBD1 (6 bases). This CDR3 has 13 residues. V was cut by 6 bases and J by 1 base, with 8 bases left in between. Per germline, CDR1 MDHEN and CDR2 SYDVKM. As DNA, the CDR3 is TGTGCCAGCAGGAGGACAGGCACAGATACGCAGTATTTT. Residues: CASRRTGTDTQYF.

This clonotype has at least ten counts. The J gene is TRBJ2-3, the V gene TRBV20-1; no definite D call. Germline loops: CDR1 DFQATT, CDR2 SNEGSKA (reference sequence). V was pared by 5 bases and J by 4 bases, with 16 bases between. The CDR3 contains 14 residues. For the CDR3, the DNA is TGCAGTGCTCAAGTAGGGCAGGCCCCAGATACGCAGTATTTT. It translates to CSAQVGQAPDTQYF.

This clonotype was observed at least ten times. Here the CDR3 DNA reads TGTGCCAGCAGCCCCGAAGTGCAGCGGAACACCGGGGAGCTGTTTTTT. Translated, it gives CASSPEVQRNTGELFF. The chain couples TRBV11-2 to TRBJ2-2, with no clear D. V was pared by 5 bases and J by 1 base, with 14 bases between. The CDR3 is 16 residues long. CDR1 and CDR2 (germline): SGHAT, FQNNGV.

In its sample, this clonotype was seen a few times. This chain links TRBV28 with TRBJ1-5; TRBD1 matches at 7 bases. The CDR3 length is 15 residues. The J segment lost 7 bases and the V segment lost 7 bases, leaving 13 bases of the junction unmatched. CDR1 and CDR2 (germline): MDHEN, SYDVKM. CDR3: CASNFGTALGQPQHF. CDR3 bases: TGTGCCAGCAATTTTGGGACAGCCTTAGGGCAGCCCCAGCATTTT.

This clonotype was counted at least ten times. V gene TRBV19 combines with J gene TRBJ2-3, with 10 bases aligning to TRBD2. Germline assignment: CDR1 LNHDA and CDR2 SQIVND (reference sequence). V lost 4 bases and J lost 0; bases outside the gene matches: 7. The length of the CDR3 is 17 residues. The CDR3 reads CASSKPGLAESTDTQYF. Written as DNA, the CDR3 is TGTGCCAGTAGTAAACCTGGACTAGCGGAGAGCACAGATACGCAGTATTTT.

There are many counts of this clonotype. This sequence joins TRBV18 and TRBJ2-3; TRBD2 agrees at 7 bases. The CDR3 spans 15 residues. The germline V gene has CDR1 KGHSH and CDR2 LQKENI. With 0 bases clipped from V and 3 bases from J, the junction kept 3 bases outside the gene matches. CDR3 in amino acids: CASSPPSRGTDTQYF. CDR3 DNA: TGTGCCAGCTCACCACCCTCGCGGGGGACAGATACGCAGTATTTT.